The clone carrying this T cell receptor beta chain was seen many times. Its antigen is not known. The sample's time point: patch test 1, 2 weeks after DPC sensitization. Treatment in this sample: therapeutic diphenylcyclopropenone sensitization with weekly scalp DPC. Trimming took off 5 bases at V and 2 bases at J, with 15 bases between the two ends. In germline, CDR1 is SGHTA, CDR2 FQGNSA. The CDR3 totals 16 residues. TCRdb fed the RACE reads into MiXCR, producing one record per CDR3 protein. This sample yields a few hundred thousand distinct CDR3 sequences, of which approximately 5.1% are seen a single time; under 3% belongs to the top ten. This specimen belongs to a study of human T cells and chemical hapten exposure. The overall study: 2% DPC applied to a roughly 2 cm by roughly 2 cm arm area sensitized donors. Study findings and constraints: It was expanded TCRs that formed significantly more large CDR3 similarity clusters than controls did. Alopecia affected the donors, so their immune response may differ from healthy people's.

The TCR originated in a woman aged 45 to 65 with alopecia areata. Some clones in this sample may be carry-over from other donors' samples. The specimen was whole blood, collected in connection with sensitization to the hapten diphenylcyclopropenone (DPC). The gene calls are TRBV7-2 and TRBJ1-4, with D maybe TRBD1 (6 bases). The CDR3 coding sequence is TGTGCCAGCAGCGAGGACAGCGGGGCGACTAATGAAAAACTGTTTTTT. It encodes CASSEDSGATNEKLFF.